Sequencing of this T cell receptor beta chain was carried out in a study of blood T cell repertoires in COVID-19. Study-level information: Spain, Italy and the United States supplied samples that represented acute and convalescent COVID-19.

Sequencing was performed with immunoSEQ multiplex PCR; in TCRdb, only in-frame clones are kept and a portion is missing. The sample comprises about 100,000 clones, roughly 90% of which are singletons, and 4% to 6% rests with the top ten. Looked up from germline, CDR1 is GTSNPN and CDR2 is SVGIG (reference sequence). Trimming left V 7 bases short and J 4 bases short, with 14 bases between. The CDR3 spans 12 residues. The receptor comes from a man aged 35-49 years with active or convalescent COVID-19. V gene TRBV30 combines with J gene TRBJ2-7; possibly TRBD1 for D (6 bases). Sequencing input: peripheral blood. The CDR3 sequence: CASTRGIYEQYF. In nucleotides, the CDR3 is TGTGCCTCGACCAGGGGAATATACGAGCAGTACTTC.